Listed below are T cell receptor beta chains from one sample, sequenced in a study of cytomegalovirus exposure and HLA in healthy donors. Only in-frame clones appear in the TCRdb table, and some are missing; sequencing was by immunoSEQ multiplex PCR. The repertoire includes about 160,000 clones, around 68% of them detected once, and around 3% sits in the top ten. Sequencing used PBMCs. The receptors shown here come from a woman aged 40 to 50 in good health and CMV-seropositive. CDR3s include the opening cysteine and the closing phenylalanine or tryptophan. Fields, in order: clone size, V gene, J gene, D gene, CDR3 DNA, CDR3 protein. A D gene is named only where the DNA matches it firmly. Some rows mark clone size as missing; the rest say once, few, many or name a class of expanded clone.

abundance: .
v_gene: TRBV14
j_gene: TRBJ2-3
d_gene: .
CDR3nt: TGTGCCAGCAGCCAAAACGGAGATACGCAGTATTTT
CDR3aa: CASSQNGDTQYF

abundance: .
v_gene: TRBV27
j_gene: TRBJ1-2
d_gene: TRBD1
CDR3nt: TGTGCCAGCAGTTTCCAAGGACAGGGGGCCTATGGCTACACCTTC
CDR3aa: CASSFQGQGAYGYTF

abundance: .
v_gene: TRBV7-2
j_gene: TRBJ2-3
d_gene: .
CDR3nt: TGTGCCGGCCGTGGGAGAACCACAGATACGCAGTATTTT
CDR3aa: CAGRGRTTDTQYF

abundance: .
v_gene: TRBV25-1
j_gene: TRBJ1-2
d_gene: .
CDR3nt: TGTGCCAGCAGTGAAACAGGCTATGGCTACACCTTC
CDR3aa: CASSETGYGYTF

abundance: .
v_gene: TRBV27
j_gene: TRBJ2-5
d_gene: .
CDR3nt: TGTGCCAGCCGCCGGGGGACTCAAGAGACCCAGTACTTC
CDR3aa: CASRRGTQETQYF

abundance: .
v_gene: TRBV29-1
j_gene: TRBJ2-6
d_gene: .
CDR3nt: TGCAGCGTTGATGGGGCCTCTGGGGCCAACGTCCTGACTTTC
CDR3aa: CSVDGASGANVLTF

abundance: .
v_gene: TRBV29-1
j_gene: TRBJ1-2
d_gene: .
CDR3nt: TGCAGCGTTGCCACACAGGGTGGAGGTGGCTACACCTTC
CDR3aa: CSVATQGGGGYTF

abundance: .
v_gene: TRBV28
j_gene: TRBJ2-7
d_gene: TRBD2
CDR3nt: TGTGCCAGCAGCCGGGGGGGGGCGGGTGAGCAGTACTTC
CDR3aa: CASSRGGAGEQYF

abundance: .
v_gene: TRBV5-1
j_gene: TRBJ2-7
d_gene: TRBD2
CDR3nt: TGCGCCAGCAGCGCACTAGCGGGCAGATCTTACGAGCAGTACTTC
CDR3aa: CASSALAGRSYEQYF

abundance: .
v_gene: TRBV5-1
j_gene: TRBJ2-3
d_gene: .
CDR3nt: TGCGCCAGCAGCTTGGACTATTTGTATTTT
CDR3aa: CASSLDYLYF

abundance: .
v_gene: TRBV18
j_gene: TRBJ2-5
d_gene: TRBD1
CDR3nt: TGTGCCAGCTCACTAGGACAGGAGCAAGAGACCCAGTACTTC
CDR3aa: CASSLGQEQETQYF

abundance: once
v_gene: TRBV5-8
j_gene: TRBJ2-3
d_gene: .
CDR3nt: TGTGCCAGCAGCTTTGACAGTAGCACAGATACGCAGTATTTT
CDR3aa: CASSFDSSTDTQYF

abundance: .
v_gene: TRBV5-8
j_gene: TRBJ2-7
d_gene: TRBD1
CDR3nt: TGTGCCAGCAGGGGGTGGGGACAGACCTACGAGCAGTCCTTC
CDR3aa: CASRGWGQTYEQSF

abundance: .
v_gene: TRBV7-6
j_gene: TRBJ2-2
d_gene: TRBD2
CDR3nt: TGTGCCAGCAGCGCTAATCTAGCGGGGGAGATTACCGGGGAGCTGTTTTTT
CDR3aa: CASSANLAGEITGELFF

abundance: .
v_gene: TRBV7-9
j_gene: TRBJ2-7
d_gene: TRBD1
CDR3nt: TGTGCCAGCAGCCAGGGGGTTTCCTACGAGCAGTACTTC
CDR3aa: CASSQGVSYEQYF

abundance: .
v_gene: TRBV28
j_gene: TRBJ2-7
d_gene: TRBD2
CDR3nt: TGTGCCAGCAAGGTAGCGGGAGAGGTCTACGAGCAGTACTTC
CDR3aa: CASKVAGEVYEQYF

abundance: .
v_gene: TRBV6-5
j_gene: TRBJ2-1
d_gene: TRBD2
CDR3nt: TGTGCCAGCAGTTACTCGACTAGCGGGAGTGGTGAGCAGTTCTTC
CDR3aa: CASSYSTSGSGEQFF

abundance: once
v_gene: TRBV6-5
j_gene: TRBJ2-7
d_gene: .
CDR3nt: TGTGCCAGCAATCCCGGGGGCGGGGGAGGATACGAGCAGTACTTC
CDR3aa: CASNPGGGGGYEQYF

abundance: few
v_gene: TRBV13
j_gene: TRBJ1-2
d_gene: .
CDR3nt: TGTGCCAGCAGCCCCCGGACAGACTATGGCTACACCTTC
CDR3aa: CASSPRTDYGYTF

abundance: few
v_gene: TRBV7-2
j_gene: TRBJ2-7
d_gene: TRBD2
CDR3nt: TGTGCCAGCAGCCTCGGACTAGCGGGGGGCTCCTACGAGCAGTACTTC
CDR3aa: CASSLGLAGGSYEQYF

abundance: .
v_gene: TRBV28
j_gene: TRBJ1-1
d_gene: .
CDR3nt: TGTGCCAGCAGTTTAATCAGTCGCACTGAAGCTTTCTTT
CDR3aa: CASSLISRTEAFF

abundance: .
v_gene: TRBV7-6
j_gene: TRBJ2-1
d_gene: TRBD1
CDR3nt: TGTGCCAGCAGCTTAGTTGTAGGGGGCCATGAGCAGTTCTTC
CDR3aa: CASSLVVGGHEQFF

abundance: .
v_gene: TRBV11-2
j_gene: TRBJ2-6
d_gene: .
CDR3nt: TGTGCCAGCAGCCGAACAGTGCCCACTGGGGCCAACGTCCTGACTTTC
CDR3aa: CASSRTVPTGANVLTF

abundance: few
v_gene: TRBV4-2
j_gene: TRBJ1-3
d_gene: TRBD1
CDR3nt: TGTGCCAGCAGCCAACAGGGGGGCTCTGGAAACACCATATATTTT
CDR3aa: CASSQQGGSGNTIYF

abundance: few
v_gene: TRBV5-4
j_gene: TRBJ2-7
d_gene: TRBD1
CDR3nt: TGTGCCAGCAGCTGGGGGACAGGCAGAACCTACGAGCAGTACTTC
CDR3aa: CASSWGTGRTYEQYF

abundance: .
v_gene: TRBV6-5
j_gene: TRBJ2-7
d_gene: .
CDR3nt: TGTGCCAGCAGTTACTCCCCGGTTGCCGAGCAGTACTTC
CDR3aa: CASSYSPVAEQYF

abundance: .
v_gene: TRBV29-1
j_gene: TRBJ1-2
d_gene: TRBD1
CDR3nt: TGCAGCGTTGGTGACAGGGGTAGATCTAACTATGGCTACACCTTC
CDR3aa: CSVGDRGRSNYGYTF

abundance: .
v_gene: TRBV10-3
j_gene: TRBJ1-2
d_gene: TRBD1
CDR3nt: TGTGCCATCAGTGAGTCTCTAGGACAGGGTGAGGTCGGTGGCTACACCTTC
CDR3aa: CAISESLGQGEVGGYTF

abundance: .
v_gene: TRBV4-3
j_gene: TRBJ1-3
d_gene: .
CDR3nt: TGCGCCAGCAGCCAAGATCCACAGGGCTCTGGAAACACCATATATTTT
CDR3aa: CASSQDPQGSGNTIYF

abundance: .
v_gene: TRBV7-2
j_gene: TRBJ2-1
d_gene: TRBD2
CDR3nt: TGTGCCAGCAGCTTAGGTCCAGGACTAGCGGGGGGGCACTATGAGCAGTTCTTC
CDR3aa: CASSLGPGLAGGHYEQFF

abundance: few
v_gene: TRBV6-6
j_gene: TRBJ2-7
d_gene: TRBD2
CDR3nt: TGTGCCAGCAGTTTCGGGACTAGCGGGATTGCCTACGAGCAGTACTTC
CDR3aa: CASSFGTSGIAYEQYF

abundance: few
v_gene: TRBV29-1
j_gene: TRBJ1-1
d_gene: .
CDR3nt: TGCAGCGTTGCCCAGGTGGGAGCTGAAGCTTTCTTT
CDR3aa: CSVAQVGAEAFF

abundance: .
v_gene: TRBV7-2
j_gene: TRBJ1-2
d_gene: TRBD1
CDR3nt: TGTGCCAGCAGCTTTGACAGGGGCCACTATGGCTACACCTTC
CDR3aa: CASSFDRGHYGYTF

abundance: .
v_gene: TRBV9
j_gene: TRBJ2-2
d_gene: .
CDR3nt: TGTGCCAGCAGCAGTCGACTAGTGGGGACCGGGGAGCTGTTTTTT
CDR3aa: CASSSRLVGTGELFF

abundance: .
v_gene: TRBV29-1
j_gene: TRBJ2-2
d_gene: .
CDR3nt: TGCAGCGCGACCGGGGGGCCCAACACCGGGGAGCTGTTTTTT
CDR3aa: CSATGGPNTGELFF

abundance: .
v_gene: TRBV6-5
j_gene: TRBJ2-7
d_gene: TRBD2
CDR3nt: TGTGCCAGCAGTTACTTAGCGGGGGCCTCCTACGAGCAGTACTTC
CDR3aa: CASSYLAGASYEQYF

abundance: once
v_gene: TRBV28
j_gene: TRBJ2-2
d_gene: .
CDR3nt: TGTGCCAGCAGTTTTAGAAACACCGGGGAGCTGTTTTTT
CDR3aa: CASSFRNTGELFF

abundance: .
v_gene: TRBV7-9
j_gene: TRBJ1-5
d_gene: .
CDR3nt: TGTGCCAGCAGCTTGGAGGCGACAGGTTATAGCAATCAGCCCCAGCATTTT
CDR3aa: CASSLEATGYSNQPQHF

abundance: few
v_gene: TRBV5-1
j_gene: TRBJ2-1
d_gene: TRBD2
CDR3nt: TGCGCCAGCACGATTCTAGCGGGGGCTTACAATGAGCAGTTCTTC
CDR3aa: CASTILAGAYNEQFF

abundance: .
v_gene: TRBV27
j_gene: TRBJ2-3
d_gene: TRBD2
CDR3nt: TGTGCCAGCAGCTTGAGCGGGGCAAGAACAGATACGCAGTATTTT
CDR3aa: CASSLSGARTDTQYF

abundance: once
v_gene: TRBV29-1
j_gene: TRBJ2-7
d_gene: TRBD2
CDR3nt: TGCAGCGTTGAAAACCCCCAGCGGGAGTCGAACGAGCAGTACTTC
CDR3aa: CSVENPQRESNEQYF

abundance: .
v_gene: TRBV5-4
j_gene: TRBJ1-1
d_gene: .
CDR3nt: TGTGCCAGCAGCTTGGCCGTAGTGGACACTGAAGCTTTCTTT
CDR3aa: CASSLAVVDTEAFF

abundance: few
v_gene: TRBV10-3
j_gene: TRBJ1-4
d_gene: .
CDR3nt: TGTGCCATCAGTGATGGTGGGGGCCATGAAAAACTGTTTTTT
CDR3aa: CAISDGGGHEKLFF

abundance: .
v_gene: TRBV11-1
j_gene: TRBJ2-5
d_gene: TRBD2
CDR3nt: TGTGCCAGCAGCCCCAGGTCGGGGGGGGGAGAGACCCAGTACTTC
CDR3aa: CASSPRSGGGETQYF

abundance: .
v_gene: TRBV9
j_gene: TRBJ1-2
d_gene: TRBD1
CDR3nt: TGTGCCAGCAGCGGGACAGGGGACTATGGCTACACCTTC
CDR3aa: CASSGTGDYGYTF

abundance: .
v_gene: TRBV19
j_gene: TRBJ2-2
d_gene: .
CDR3nt: TGTGCCAGTAGTCCTACGGGGGTGGCCGGGGAGCTGTTTTTT
CDR3aa: CASSPTGVAGELFF

abundance: once
v_gene: TRBV5-1
j_gene: TRBJ2-3
d_gene: .
CDR3nt: TGCGCCAGCAGCTTGGACGTCGGCGGGGGCACAGATACGCAGTATTTT
CDR3aa: CASSLDVGGGTDTQYF

abundance: .
v_gene: TRBV5-6
j_gene: TRBJ2-3
d_gene: .
CDR3nt: TGTGCCAGCAGCTCCCGAGGAATCACAGATACGCAGTATTTT
CDR3aa: CASSSRGITDTQYF

abundance: .
v_gene: TRBV4-3
j_gene: TRBJ2-7
d_gene: TRBD2
CDR3nt: TGCGCCAGCAGCCGAATAGCGGGGGCCCCCTACGAGCAGTACTTC
CDR3aa: CASSRIAGAPYEQYF

abundance: .
v_gene: TRBV7-9
j_gene: TRBJ2-3
d_gene: .
CDR3nt: TGTGCCAGCAGCTTATTTGCGGTGGATACGCAGTATTTT
CDR3aa: CASSLFAVDTQYF

abundance: few
v_gene: TRBV2
j_gene: TRBJ1-2
d_gene: .
CDR3nt: TGTGCCAGCAGATTTAGGGGGAGCCTGAACTATGGCTACACCTTC
CDR3aa: CASRFRGSLNYGYTF